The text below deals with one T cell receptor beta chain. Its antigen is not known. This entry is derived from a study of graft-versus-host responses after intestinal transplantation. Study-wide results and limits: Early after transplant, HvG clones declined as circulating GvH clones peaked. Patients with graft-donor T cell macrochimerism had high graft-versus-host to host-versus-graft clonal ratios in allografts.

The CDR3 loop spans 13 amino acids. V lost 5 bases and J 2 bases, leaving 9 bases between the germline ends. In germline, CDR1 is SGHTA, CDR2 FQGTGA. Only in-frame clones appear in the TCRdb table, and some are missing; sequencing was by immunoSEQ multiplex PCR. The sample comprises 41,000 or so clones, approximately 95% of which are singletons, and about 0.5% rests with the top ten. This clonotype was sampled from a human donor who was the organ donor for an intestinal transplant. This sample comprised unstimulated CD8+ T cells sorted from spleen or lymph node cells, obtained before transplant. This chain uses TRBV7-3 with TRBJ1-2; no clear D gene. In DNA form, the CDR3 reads TGTGCCAGCAGCCCCACTTACAACTATGGCTACACCTTC. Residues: CASSPTYNYGYTF. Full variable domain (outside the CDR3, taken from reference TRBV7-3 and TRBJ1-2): GAGVSQTPSNKVTEKGKYVELRCDPISGHTALYWYRQSLGQGPEFLIYFQGTGAADDSGLPNDRFFAVRPEGSVSTLKIQRTERGDSAVYLCASSPTYNYGYTFGSGTRLTVV.